The source of this T cell receptor (beta chain) is a study of Ad26.COV2.S vaccination and SARS-CoV-2 variants. Study results and limitations: Substantial post-vaccination breadth of spike-specific CD8+ and CD4+ T cell responses was reported. Relative to placebo recipients, vaccine recipients exhibited elevated spike-specific TCR breadth. Measures of TCR breadth and depth may have fallen short of total T cell responses. Similar non-spike TCR breadth was seen in vaccine and placebo recipients.

V was trimmed by 1 base and J by 8 bases, leaving 8 bases between them. This CDR3 is 12 amino acids long. Worth noting for this clone: The antigen remains undetermined.

Data came from immunoSEQ multiplex PCR; TCRdb stores just in-frame clones and leaves some out. The repertoire holds some 350,000 clones, with around 90% as singletons. This receptor was taken from a human donor who had recovered from COVID-19. Sequencing used peripheral blood, obtained after recovery from COVID-19. The rearrangement uses TRBV12-3 or TRBV12-4 and TRBJ1-1; the D is unclear. CDR3 region: CASSLGKSEAFF. The CDR3 DNA sequence: TGTGCCAGCAGTTTAGGGAAGTCAGAAGCTTTCTTT.